This TCR beta chain was captured by sequencing in a study of cytomegalovirus exposure and HLA in healthy donors. Primers included in the PCR were 60 Vbeta and 13 Jbeta primers. Libraries were prepared by immunoSEQ multiplex PCR; TCRdb keeps only in-frame clonotypes and omits some of them. The sample holds about 160,000 clones, approximately 77% seen once. This clone came up once. Its antigen remains unknown. Findings of the study overall: Most TCR sequences were rare, but some public TCRs occurred in many donors.

V lost 3 bases to trimming and J lost 7 bases, with 15 bases between them. Germline lookup yields CDR1 MDHEN and CDR2 SYDVKM. This CDR3 spans 14 amino acids. The sequenced sample was PBMCs. J is TRBJ1-1 and V is TRBV28; D ambiguous. The clonotype was recovered from a man aged 30-40 years in good health and CMV-seropositive. This chain's CDR3 is CASSLEVPRDEAFF. The DNA of the CDR3 is TGTGCCAGCAGTTTGGAGGTCCCGCGGGATGAAGCTTTCTTT.